This TCR beta chain was identified in a study of regulatory T cells in long-lasting Graves disease. This clonotype was seen many times. Arm-PCR of CDR3 regions and iRepertoire HTBI primers were used to build TCR beta libraries. MiXCR was run by TCRdb on the multiplex PCR reads, yielding one entry per CDR3 protein. The table lists roughly 400,000 distinct CDR3 sequences, less than 25% of them singletons, with about a fifth in the top ten. Time point denoted: persistent/refractory GD, antithyroid drugs over 5 years with positive TRAb. Extracted RNA from PBMCs served as the source of the TCR library. The specimen was peripheral blood mononuclear cells (PBMCs), collected when the disease was refractory, from a patient treated with antithyroid drugs. This TCR came from a female donor with Graves disease.

The CDR3 DNA reads as TGTGCCAGCAGCCCAGGGACAGGGGGCATCACTGAAGCTTTCTTT. It yields the protein CASSPGTGGITEAFF. The gene calls are TRBV7-3 and TRBJ1-1, with TRBD1 matching over 12 bases. CDR3 length equals 15 residues. V lost 5 bases, J lost 4 bases, and 5 bases stayed unmatched. CDR1 and CDR2 (germline): SGHTA, FQGTGA.